This T cell receptor beta chain was captured by sequencing in a study of blood T cells in healthy people across ages. Germline V gene lookup returns CDR1 GTSNPN and CDR2 SVGIG (reference sequence). This CDR3 has 11 amino acids. Trimming left V 8 bases short and J 0 bases short, with 8 bases between. A word on this clonotype: Its cognate antigen is unknown.

A second PCR, run for about 7 to 12 cycles, used a sample-barcoded 5' primer plus a J-beta primer mix. TCRdb analysed the 5' RACE reads with MiXCR anew, one entry per CDR3 protein. Of some 790,000 distinct CDR3 sequences in the sample, 29% were seen once. Findings and caveats of the study: Among T cells, TCR beta diversity per million cells dropped roughly linearly as age rose.

Input material: blood. J is TRBJ2-7 and V is TRBV30; unclear D gene. The TCR originated in a woman aged 80 or older in good health. The CDR3 is CALESSYEQYF. Here the CDR3 DNA reads TGTGCCCTCGAGAGCTCCTACGAGCAGTACTTC.